One and the same sample provided the 28 T cell receptor beta chains below, sequenced in a study of cytomegalovirus exposure and HLA in healthy donors. The protocol was immunoSEQ multiplex PCR, while the TCRdb copy is restricted to in-frame clones and leaves out a portion. The sample carries about 120,000 clones, approximately 89% recorded once. Sequenced input: PBMCs. These receptors all stem from a young woman in good health and CMV-seronegative.

V is TRBV10-1 and J is TRBJ2-3, with TRBD1 matching over 8 bases. With V trimmed by 6 bases and J by 4 bases, 6 bases remained unmatched. The CDR3 runs 14 residues. In germline, CDR1 is WNHNN, CDR2 SYGVQD (reference sequence). The DNA of the CDR3 is TGCGCCAGCAGAAAGGGGACAGGTTCAGATACGCAGTATTTT. Translation gives CASRKGTGSDTQYF.

The V and J genes are TRBV6-1 and TRBJ1-1; D may be TRBD1 (5 bases). The V gene's germline CDR1 is MNHNS and CDR2 SASEGT. V was cut by 7 bases and J by 1 base, with 13 bases left in between. This CDR3 is 14 amino acids long. The CDR3 coding sequence is TGTGCCAGCACGCGGGGGATGTCGAACACTGAAGCTTTCTTT. This sequence encodes CASTRGMSNTEAFF.

The J gene is TRBJ2-3, the V gene TRBV5-6, with 7 bases lining up with TRBD2. The V gene's germline CDR1 is SGHDT and CDR2 YYEEEE. The CDR3 contains 17 residues. With V trimmed by 4 bases and J by 1 base, 12 bases remained unmatched. CDR3: CASSGPGLRVGTDTQYF. The CDR3 DNA follows: TGTGCCAGCAGCGGACCGGGACTAAGGGTTGGCACAGATACGCAGTATTTT.

This chain connects TRBV27 to TRBJ2-7, with 10 bases identical to TRBD2. The CDR3 totals 14 residues. CDR1 MNHEY and CDR2 SMNVEV come from the germline V gene (reference sequence). V trimming: 5 bases; J trimming: 5 bases; junction bases outside the gene matches: 6. CDR3: CASSLAGAPHEQYF. CDR3 coding DNA: TGTGCCAGCAGTCTAGCGGGAGCCCCCCACGAGCAGTACTTC.

This clone was picked up one time. The rearrangement links TRBV11-2 to TRBJ1-1; TRBD1 might be the D (5 bases). V was cut by 1 base and J by 5 bases, with 14 bases left in between. The CDR3 runs to 15 residues. Germline lookup yields CDR1 SGHAT and CDR2 FQNNGV. The CDR3, as DNA: TGTGCCAGCAGCTTAGTAGGGGCGGGGGTAACTGAAGCTTTCTTT. This codes for CASSLVGAGVTEAFF.

The chain recombines TRBV27 with TRBJ2-2; 8 nucleotides line up with TRBD2. This CDR3 region has 16 residues. V lost 2 bases to trimming and J lost 5 bases; unmatched junction nucleotides: 7. Germline V gene lookup returns CDR1 MNHEY and CDR2 SMNVEV (reference sequence). The CDR3 spells CASSLEGGGMTGELFF. DNA of the CDR3: TGTGCCAGCAGTTTAGAAGGCGGGGGGATGACCGGGGAGCTGTTTTTT.

Only one count was recorded for this clone. The chain recombines TRBV7-6 with TRBJ1-5, with TRBD1 matching 9 bases. Germline V CDR1 and CDR2: SGHVS, FNYEAQ. With 4 bases clipped from V and 9 bases from J, the junction kept 4 bases outside the gene matches. This CDR3 is 13 amino acids long. The DNA of the CDR3 is TGTGCCAGCAGCTCAGGACAGGGGCGGCCCCAGCATTTT. Translating gives CASSSGQGRPQHF.

CDR3 loop: CASSARGLAGELFF. DNA of the CDR3: TGTGCCAGCAGCGCCAGGGGGCTGGCCGGGGAGCTGTTTTTT. The genes are TRBV25-1 and TRBJ2-2; 8 positions match TRBD1. CDR1 MGHDK and CDR2 SYGVNS come from the germline V gene. The CDR3 is 14 residues long. The junction had 6 bases not matched to a gene; V was cut back by 6 bases and J by 6 bases.

The chain has TRBV5-1 and TRBJ1-2; D call uncertain. Trimming shortened V by 2 bases and J by 2 bases, and 22 bases separated the two germline ends. The germline V gene has CDR1 SGHRS and CDR2 YFSETQ. CDR3 length equals 18 residues. CDR3 nucleotide sequence: TGCGCCAGCAGCTTAGAACGGGAGAACCCGCTAACGAACTATGGCTACACCTTC. Its protein is CASSLERENPLTNYGYTF.

The V and J genes are TRBV6-5 and TRBJ2-2; TRBD1 is a possible D gene (5 bases). Trimming shortened V by 6 bases and J by 6 bases, and 11 bases separated the two germline ends. Germline CDR1 and CDR2: MNHEY and SVGAGI. The CDR3 is 13 amino acids. The CDR3 bases are TGTGCCAGCAGCGCAGGGTCCCCCGGGGAGCTGTTTTTT. Translated, it gives CASSAGSPGELFF.

This sequence joins TRBV7-9 and TRBJ1-2; D is uncertain. The CDR3 runs to 14 residues. Germline CDR1 is SEHNR and CDR2 is FQNEAQ (reference sequence). V shed 8 bases and J shed 2 bases, with 15 bases lying between them. The DNA for the CDR3 is TGTGCCAGCGAGGAAGGTTCGGGGAACTATGGCTACACCTTC. Amino acids: CASEEGSGNYGYTF.

The chain recombines TRBV15 with TRBJ2-5; maybe TRBD2 (6 bases). Trimming took 1 base from V and 1 from J, leaving 13 bases between them. CDR1 is LNHNV and CDR2 is YYDKDF in the germline V gene (reference sequence). This CDR3 is built from 16 residues. The CDR3 nucleotides read TGTGCCACCAGCAGAGGTCAACCGGGACTCCAAGAGACCCAGTACTTC. Translating gives CATSRGQPGLQETQYF.

The genes are TRBV23-1 and TRBJ2-3; tentatively, D is TRBD1 (5 bases). TRBV23-1 has ORF status, its function being uncertain. Trimming took off 4 bases at V and 0 bases at J, with 11 bases between the two ends. This CDR3 comprises 15 residues. CDR3 coding DNA: TGCGCCAGCAGTCGAGGACACAAAAGCACAGATACGCAGTATTTT. It yields the protein CASSRGHKSTDTQYF.

V usage is TRBV4-3 and J usage is TRBJ2-1; 13 bases agree with TRBD2. With 1 base clipped from V and 9 bases from J, the junction kept 6 bases outside the gene matches. Germline CDR1 LGHNA, CDR2 YSLEER. The CDR3 length is 16 residues. The CDR3 DNA reads as TGCGCCAGCAGCCAAGGAACTAGCGGGGGGGCCCCTGAGCAGTTCTTC. The encoded protein is CASSQGTSGGAPEQFF.

The chain combines TRBV7-9 with TRBJ2-5; TRBD1 matches 9 bases. The CDR3 sequence is 17 residues long. The ends lost 4 bases at V and 2 bases at J; junction bases unmatched: 11. Germline V lookup: CDR1 SEHNR, CDR2 FQNEAQ (reference sequence). CDR3 in amino acids: CASSSPYRGRRQETQYF. The CDR3 nucleotides are TGTGCCAGCAGCTCGCCCTACAGGGGGCGCCGACAAGAGACCCAGTACTTC. The full variable domain, with the rest looked up from reference TRBV7-9 and TRBJ2-5, is DTGVSQNPRHKITKRGQNVTFRCDPISEHNRLYWYRQTLGQGPEFLTYFQNEAQLEKSRLLSDRFSAERPKGSFSTLEIQRTEQGDSAMYLCASSSPYRGRRQETQYFGPGTRLLVL.

The rearrangement links TRBV11-1 to TRBJ2-1; TRBD2 aligns across 8 bases. Trimming at V came to 3 bases and at J to 8 bases, leaving 12 bases not matched to a gene. Looked up from germline, CDR1 is SGHAT and CDR2 is FQDESV (reference sequence). The CDR3 has 16 residues. Written as DNA, the CDR3 is TGTGCCAGCAGCTTTTCCCTTAGCGGGATGGTCGATGAGCAGTTCTTC. Amino acid sequence: CASSFSLSGMVDEQFF. Based on the CDR3 plus reference TRBV11-1 and TRBJ2-1, the full variable domain is EAEVAQSPRYKITEKSQAVAFWCDPISGHATLYWYRQILGQGPELLVQFQDESVVDDSQLPKDRFSAERLKGVDSTLKIQPAELGDSAMYLCASSFSLSGMVDEQFFGPGTRLTVL.

V and J are TRBV5-1 and TRBJ2-1; 14 bases align to TRBD2. Germline lookup yields CDR1 SGHRS and CDR2 YFSETQ. The CDR3 loop spans 15 amino acids. J was trimmed by 7 bases and V by 5 bases; bases with no gene match: 5. CDR3 DNA sequence: TGCGCCAGCAGGGGACTAGCGGGAGTGGGGAATGAGCAGTTCTTC. Amino acid sequence: CASRGLAGVGNEQFF.

The chain carries TRBV5-5 and TRBJ2-7, with D uncertain. With 1 base removed from V and 5 bases from J, the gap between germline ends came to 13 bases. Germline CDR1 is SGHKS and CDR2 is YYEKEE (reference sequence). CDR3 length equals 14 residues. The chain's CDR3 is CASSLSHSMDEQYF. The DNA of the CDR3 is TGTGCCAGCAGCTTGTCGCATAGTATGGACGAGCAGTACTTC.

In this sample, this clone turned up a few times. This sequence joins TRBV9 and TRBJ1-3; no firm D call. CDR1 SGDLS and CDR2 YYNGEE come from the germline V gene. Between the trimmed V and J ends, which lost 4 bases and 8 bases, there was a span of 10 bases. The CDR3 totals 12 residues. The CDR3 DNA reads as TGTGCCAGCAGCCGAGTACGGGACACCATATATTTT. This encodes CASSRVRDTIYF.

The rearrangement joins TRBV27 to TRBJ1-1; D gene unclear. Germline V gene sequence: CDR1 MNHEY, CDR2 SMNVEV (reference sequence). Trimming left V 6 bases short and J 1 base short, with 12 bases between. The CDR3 covers 14 residues. The CDR3 DNA reads TGTGCCAGCAGAATCTTCTCTTGGAACACTGAAGCTTTCTTT. This gives the protein CASRIFSWNTEAFF.

With respect to this clone: Sequence at one end of the junction differs from germline and may be a read error. The J gene is TRBJ1-5, the V gene TRBV6-6; D is perhaps TRBD1 (6 bases). The germline V gene has CDR1 MNHNY and CDR2 SVGAGI (reference sequence). The CDR3 loop spans 13 amino acids. CDR3 sequence: CASSYSLRGFGNF. The DNA of the CDR3 is TGTGCCAGCAGTTACTCATTGAGGGGGTTTGGTAATTTT.

J is TRBJ1-2 and V is TRBV18; 7 bases are shared with TRBD1. This CDR3 has 15 residues. Germline assignment: CDR1 KGHSH and CDR2 LQKENI. V shed 6 bases, J shed 5 bases, and the junction held 12 bases outside the gene matches. In nucleotides, the CDR3 is TGTGCCAGCTCCCTGGACAGGTCGTCTTGGTATGGCTACACCTTC. Translated, it gives CASSLDRSSWYGYTF.

The chain is built from TRBV5-5 and TRBJ2-3; perhaps TRBD2 as D (6 bases). From germline, CDR1 is SGHKS and CDR2 YYEKEE (reference sequence). This CDR3 has 14 residues. Trimming shortened V by 4 bases and J by 2 bases, and 11 bases separated the two germline ends. The DNA for the CDR3 is TGTGCCAGCAGCCGGGGGTCAAACACAGATACGCAGTATTTT. Translating gives CASSRGSNTDTQYF. Variable domain in full (rest from reference TRBV5-5 and TRBJ2-3): DAGVTQSPTHLIKTRGQQVTLRCSPISGHKSVSWYQQVLGQGPQFIFQYYEKEERGRGNFPDRFSARQFPNYSSELNVNALLLGDSALYLCASSRGSNTDTQYFGPGTRLTVL.

V usage is TRBV28 and J usage is TRBJ2-7, with D tentatively TRBD2 (5 bases). CDR3 length: 10 residues. V was pared by 8 bases and J by 11 bases, with 13 bases between. Germline V gene data show CDR1 as MDHEN and CDR2 as SYDVKM. The CDR3 here is CASVGLEEYF. For the CDR3, the DNA is TGTGCCAGCGTCGGGTTGGAGGAGTACTTC.

This chain links TRBV28 with TRBJ1-4, with D perhaps TRBD1 (5 bases). The CDR3 consists of 15 residues. The germline V and J ends were trimmed by 4 bases and 2 bases, with 11 bases remaining between them. In germline, CDR1 is MDHEN, CDR2 SYDVKM. CDR3 sequence reads: CASSSSGATNEKLFF. For the CDR3, the DNA is TGTGCCAGCAGTTCCAGCGGGGCCACTAATGAAAAACTGTTTTTT.

The V call is TRBV27, the J call TRBJ2-6; D might be TRBD2 (5 bases). Trimming took 4 bases from V and 4 from J, leaving 17 bases between them. Germline CDR1 is MNHEY and CDR2 is SMNVEV (reference sequence). CDR3 length equals 17 residues. The CDR3 nucleotides are TGTGCCAGCAGTTCCCTGACCTCTACGGGGGGGGCCAACGTCCTGACTTTC. Its translation: CASSSLTSTGGANVLTF.

The gene calls are TRBV30 and TRBJ1-2, with 8 nucleotides matching TRBD1. The germline V gene encodes CDR1 GTSNPN and CDR2 SVGIG (reference sequence). V lost 2 bases and J lost 3; bases outside the gene matches: 5. This CDR3 is 14 amino acids long. In DNA, the CDR3 is TGTGCCTGGAGTACATCGGGACAGGACTATGGCTACACCTTC. This sequence encodes CAWSTSGQDYGYTF.

The V gene is TRBV7-3, the J gene TRBJ2-1; TRBD2 aligns across 7 bases. The germline V gene encodes CDR1 SGHTA and CDR2 FQGTGA. The J segment lost 13 bases and the V segment lost 5 bases, leaving 14 bases of the junction unmatched. This CDR3 is built from 14 residues. CDR3 in amino acids: CASSLSNAGEDQFF. CDR3 coding DNA: TGTGCCAGCAGCCTCTCGAACGCGGGAGAGGATCAGTTCTTC.